Listed below are T cell receptor beta chains from one sample, sequenced in a study of T cells in Graves' hyperthyroidism and ophthalmopathy. A single record per CDR3 protein comes from TCRdb applying MiXCR to the multiplex PCR reads. This table has hundreds of thousands of distinct CDR3 sequences, under 20% appearing once. The sequenced sample was blood. These receptors were obtained from a woman between 50 and 59 years old with Graves' hyperthyroidism that later progressed to Graves' ophthalmopathy. CDR3s include the opening cysteine and the closing phenylalanine or tryptophan. The order of the fields is D gene, V gene, J gene, clone size, CDR3 protein, CDR3 DNA. D genes are given only for firm matches. Clone sizes are given selectively: once, few, many, or a class where the clone is expanded.

d_gene: NA; v_gene: TRBV6-1; j_gene: TRBJ2-3; abundance: NA; CDR3aa: CASRKGTADTQYF; CDR3nt: TGTGCCAGCAGGAAAGGGACGGCAGATACGCAGTATTTT
d_gene: NA; v_gene: TRBV7-9; j_gene: TRBJ2-5; abundance: NA; CDR3aa: CASSLALEGRRGETQYF; CDR3nt: TGTGCCAGCAGCTTAGCGCTAGAGGGCCGGAGAGGAGAGACCCAGTACTTC
d_gene: TRBD1; v_gene: TRBV20-1; j_gene: TRBJ1-1; abundance: few; CDR3aa: CSAEDRGVAAFF; CDR3nt: TGCAGTGCCGAGGACAGGGGGGTTGCGGCTTTCTTT
d_gene: NA; v_gene: TRBV29-1; j_gene: TRBJ1-3; abundance: few; CDR3aa: CSVEQAGNTIYF; CDR3nt: TGCAGCGTTGAACAGGCTGGAAACACCATATATTTT
d_gene: NA; v_gene: TRBV6-1; j_gene: TRBJ1-6; abundance: many; CDR3aa: CASSEGLGDNSPLHF; CDR3nt: TGTGCCAGCAGCGAGGGGCTGGGGGATAATTCACCCCTCCACTTT
d_gene: TRBD1; v_gene: TRBV9; j_gene: TRBJ2-5; abundance: few; CDR3aa: CASSASGQLQETQYF; CDR3nt: TGTGCCAGCAGCGCCTCGGGACAGCTCCAAGAGACCCAGTACTTC
d_gene: NA; v_gene: TRBV20-1; j_gene: TRBJ2-7; abundance: many; CDR3aa: CSARRTGSLSYEQYF; CDR3nt: TGCAGTGCGCGCCGCACAGGTTCTCTCTCCTACGAGCAGTACTTC
d_gene: TRBD1; v_gene: TRBV2; j_gene: TRBJ2-5; abundance: NA; CDR3aa: CASSFDRVGQETQYF; CDR3nt: TGTGCCAGCAGTTTCGACAGGGTAGGCCAAGAGACCCAGTACTTC
d_gene: TRBD2; v_gene: TRBV7-7; j_gene: TRBJ2-5; abundance: few; CDR3aa: CASRPNLSGASQETQYF; CDR3nt: TGTGCTAGCAGACCAAACCTTAGCGGGGCCTCCCAAGAGACCCAGTACTTC
d_gene: TRBD1; v_gene: TRBV20-1; j_gene: TRBJ1-1; abundance: NA; CDR3aa: CSAKIGTGNTEAFF; CDR3nt: TGCAGTGCAAAAATCGGGACAGGAAACACTGAAGCTTTCTTT
d_gene: NA; v_gene: TRBV6-1; j_gene: TRBJ1-3; abundance: NA; CDR3aa: CASSEARGSPMYF; CDR3nt: TGTGCCAGCAGTGAAGCGCGGGGGAGTCCCATGTATTTT
d_gene: TRBD2; v_gene: TRBV5-8; j_gene: TRBJ2-5; abundance: few; CDR3aa: CASSLWLAGDETQYF; CDR3nt: TGTGCCAGCAGCTTGTGGCTAGCGGGGGACGAGACCCAGTACTTC
d_gene: TRBD1; v_gene: TRBV2; j_gene: TRBJ1-5; abundance: many; CDR3aa: CASSVGQKTYQPQHF; CDR3nt: TGTGCCAGCAGTGTGGGACAGAAAACCTATCAGCCCCAGCATTTT
d_gene: NA; v_gene: TRBV12-3/TRBV12-4; j_gene: TRBJ2-3; abundance: many; CDR3aa: CASSAQGDGTDTQYF; CDR3nt: TGTGCCAGCAGTGCACAAGGGGACGGCACAGATACGCAGTATTTT
d_gene: NA; v_gene: TRBV5-1; j_gene: TRBJ1-5; abundance: NA; CDR3aa: CASSFDSYNQPQHF; CDR3nt: TGCGCCAGCAGCTTTGACTCCTACAATCAGCCCCAGCATTTT
d_gene: TRBD1; v_gene: TRBV28; j_gene: TRBJ1-1; abundance: NA; CDR3aa: CASSVSGQGSYTEAFF; CDR3nt: TGTGCCAGCAGTGTCTCGGGACAGGGCTCCTACACTGAAGCTTTCTTT
d_gene: NA; v_gene: TRBV19; j_gene: TRBJ2-5; abundance: few; CDR3aa: CASSIGVQETQYF; CDR3nt: TGTGCCAGTAGTATCGGGGTGCAAGAGACCCAGTACTTC
d_gene: TRBD1; v_gene: TRBV27; j_gene: TRBJ2-7; abundance: NA; CDR3aa: CASSSRQGVHSYEQYF; CDR3nt: TGTGCCAGCAGTTCCCGACAGGGGGTTCACTCCTACGAGCAGTACTTC
d_gene: NA; v_gene: TRBV11-2; j_gene: TRBJ1-1; abundance: many; CDR3aa: CASSRRDTKAFF; CDR3nt: TGTGCCAGCAGCAGGAGGGACACCAAAGCTTTCTTT
d_gene: NA; v_gene: TRBV3-1; j_gene: TRBJ2-1; abundance: many; CDR3aa: CASSQVHEQFF; CDR3nt: TGTGCCAGCAGCCAAGTCCATGAGCAGTTCTTC
d_gene: NA; v_gene: TRBV6-1; j_gene: TRBJ2-5; abundance: NA; CDR3aa: CASSWTSRRETQYF; CDR3nt: TGTGCCAGCAGCTGGACCTCGAGACGGGAGACCCAGTACTTC
d_gene: TRBD1; v_gene: TRBV7-2; j_gene: TRBJ2-1; abundance: few; CDR3aa: CASTRDRAREQFF; CDR3nt: TGTGCCAGCACCCGGGACAGGGCCCGCGAGCAGTTCTTC
d_gene: NA; v_gene: TRBV29-1; j_gene: TRBJ2-7; abundance: few; CDR3aa: CSVERRQPPYEQYF; CDR3nt: TGCAGCGTTGAAAGACGGCAACCACCCTACGAGCAGTACTTC
d_gene: TRBD1; v_gene: TRBV28; j_gene: TRBJ1-3; abundance: NA; CDR3aa: CASSTGTGGRPGNTIYF; CDR3nt: TGTGCCAGCAGTACGGGGACAGGGGGCCGCCCTGGAAACACCATATATTTT
d_gene: TRBD1; v_gene: TRBV2; j_gene: TRBJ1-5; abundance: NA; CDR3aa: CASSVQGGNQPQHF; CDR3nt: TGTGCCAGCAGCGTACAGGGGGGTAATCAGCCCCAGCATTTT
d_gene: NA; v_gene: TRBV6-1; j_gene: TRBJ1-4; abundance: NA; CDR3aa: CASRRGGTQEKLFF; CDR3nt: TGTGCCAGCAGACGCGGGGGAACTCAGGAAAAACTGTTTTTT
d_gene: NA; v_gene: TRBV15; j_gene: TRBJ1-2; abundance: NA; CDR3aa: CATEWGLICGYTF; CDR3nt: TGTGCCACCGAATGGGGGCTGATATGCGGCTACACCTTC
d_gene: NA; v_gene: TRBV15; j_gene: TRBJ1-1; abundance: many; CDR3aa: CATRVGVNTEAFF; CDR3nt: TGTGCCACCCGGGTGGGGGTGAACACTGAAGCTTTCTTT
d_gene: TRBD1; v_gene: TRBV7-8; j_gene: TRBJ2-5; abundance: few; CDR3aa: CASSEDRGLTQYF; CDR3nt: TGTGCCAGCAGCGAGGACAGGGGGCTGACCCAGTACTTC
d_gene: TRBD1; v_gene: TRBV7-6; j_gene: TRBJ2-7; abundance: NA; CDR3aa: CASSLRDRGHEQYF; CDR3nt: TGTGCCAGCAGCTTAAGGGACAGGGGACACGAGCAGTACTTC
d_gene: NA; v_gene: TRBV10-3; j_gene: TRBJ1-2; abundance: NA; CDR3aa: CAISESRGNGYTF; CDR3nt: TGTGCCATCAGTGAGTCCCGGGGCAATGGCTACACCTTC
d_gene: NA; v_gene: TRBV5-1; j_gene: TRBJ1-2; abundance: few; CDR3aa: CASSLAQEPYGYTF; CDR3nt: TGCGCCAGCAGCTTGGCCCAGGAGCCCTATGGCTACACCTTC
d_gene: TRBD1; v_gene: TRBV3-1; j_gene: TRBJ1-3; abundance: many; CDR3aa: CASSQPRDRGLGNTIYF; CDR3nt: TGTGCCAGCAGCCAACCAAGAGACAGGGGGCTTGGAAACACCATATATTTT
d_gene: NA; v_gene: TRBV3-1; j_gene: TRBJ2-3; abundance: many; CDR3aa: CASGPGPTDTQYF; CDR3nt: TGTGCCAGCGGTCCAGGTCCTACAGATACGCAGTATTTT
d_gene: NA; v_gene: TRBV6-5; j_gene: TRBJ1-1; abundance: many; CDR3aa: CASSYSNIGYTEAFF; CDR3nt: TGTGCCAGCAGTTACTCGAATATAGGGTACACTGAAGCTTTCTTT
d_gene: NA; v_gene: TRBV3-1; j_gene: TRBJ2-5; abundance: many; CDR3aa: CASSPRLGGQETQYF; CDR3nt: TGTGCCAGCAGTCCCCGGTTGGGCGGCCAAGAGACCCAGTACTTC
d_gene: NA; v_gene: TRBV27; j_gene: TRBJ1-4; abundance: few; CDR3aa: CASRPVWGFDNEKLFF; CDR3nt: TGTGCCAGCCGTCCCGTATGGGGCTTTGATAATGAAAAACTGTTTTTT
d_gene: NA; v_gene: TRBV19; j_gene: TRBJ2-3; abundance: few; CDR3aa: CATKRSTDTQYF; CDR3nt: TGTGCCACCAAGCGGAGCACAGATACGCAGTATTTT
d_gene: NA; v_gene: TRBV6-1; j_gene: TRBJ1-3; abundance: few; CDR3aa: CASSEWVGYQEGNTIYF; CDR3nt: TGTGCCAGCAGTGAATGGGTAGGCTACCAGGAGGGAAACACCATATATTTT
d_gene: NA; v_gene: TRBV13; j_gene: TRBJ2-7; abundance: NA; CDR3aa: CASSLRDTTGEQYF; CDR3nt: TGTGCCAGCAGCTTAAGGGACACCACGGGAGAGCAGTACTTC
d_gene: NA; v_gene: TRBV20-1; j_gene: TRBJ1-1; abundance: few; CDR3aa: CSATDHAEALF; CDR3nt: TGCAGTGCTACTGACCACGCTGAAGCTCTCTTT
d_gene: NA; v_gene: TRBV11-2; j_gene: TRBJ2-3; abundance: many; CDR3aa: CASSHGGLYTDTQYF; CDR3nt: TGTGCCAGCAGCCACGGGGGGCTTTACACAGATACGCAGTATTTT
d_gene: TRBD1; v_gene: TRBV12-3/TRBV12-4; j_gene: TRBJ1-5; abundance: NA; CDR3aa: CASKGGDQPQHF; CDR3nt: TGTGCCAGCAAAGGGGGCGATCAGCCCCAGCATTTT